The 9 T cell receptor beta chains presented below share a single source sample, sequenced in a study of T cell responses to AZD1222 COVID-19 vaccine. TCRdb's copy holds only in-frame clones and misses some; the assay was immunoSEQ multiplex PCR. Counted here are about 76,000 clones, over 60% occurring once; the ten biggest clones make up approximately 30%. The sequenced sample was peripheral blood, obtained 28 days after the second dose of the MenACWY control vaccine. The source of these receptors is an adult who received the MenACWY meningococcal vaccine as a control.

This clone was seen a few times. V gene TRBV3-1 (or the pseudogene TRBV3-2) combines with J gene TRBJ1-2, with unresolved D. The CDR3 spans 14 residues. Per germline, CDR1 LGHDT and CDR2 YNNKEL (reference sequence). Trimming removed 1 base from V and 4 bases from J, with 10 bases in between. The CDR3 region is CASSQGIGRYGYTF. The CDR3 nucleotides read TGTGCCAGCAGCCAAGGCATAGGACGCTATGGCTACACCTTC.

The chain has TRBV11-2 and TRBJ2-1; no firm D call. The CDR3 sequence is 13 residues long. CDR1 and CDR2 from the germline V gene are SGHAT and FQNNGV. V was pared by 5 bases and J by 4 bases, with 9 bases between. The CDR3 nucleotides are TGTGCCAGCAGCCCAGCCAGGTACAATGAGCAGTTCTTC. It is translated as CASSPARYNEQFF.

The CDR3 region is CASSPNTDNYGYTF. The CDR3 DNA is TGTGCCAGCAGCCCTAATACGGACAACTATGGCTACACCTTC. The gene calls are TRBV7-9 and TRBJ1-2; D unclear. The V end lost 5 bases, the J end lost 2 bases, and 12 bases lay between the germline ends. CDR1 and CDR2 (germline): SEHNR, FQNEAQ (reference sequence). The CDR3 runs to 14 residues.

The V call is TRBV7-2, the J call TRBJ2-7, with D perhaps TRBD2 (6 bases). This CDR3 is 16 amino acids long. Germline values: CDR1 SGHTA, CDR2 FQGNSA. The germline V and J ends were trimmed by 6 bases and 0 bases, with 18 bases remaining between them. Here the CDR3 reads CASSLVGGLVSYEQYF. The CDR3 DNA sequence: TGTGCCAGCAGTCTGGTGGGAGGCTTGGTCTCCTACGAGCAGTACTTC.

The chain carries TRBV7-2 and TRBJ2-4, with TRBD2 matching 7 bases. V gave up 5 bases and J gave up 4 bases; unmatched junction bases: 5. Germline values: CDR1 SGHTA, CDR2 FQGNSA. The CDR3 is 14 amino acids. CDR3 nucleotide sequence: TGTGCCAGCAGCCCAGCGGGGAGAAAAAACATTCAGTACTTC. Translation gives CASSPAGRKNIQYF. Complete variable domain (other parts from reference TRBV7-2 and TRBJ2-4): GAGVSQSPSNKVTEKGKDVELRCDPISGHTALYWYRQSLGQGLEFLIYFQGNSAPDKSGLPSDRFSAERTGGSVSTLTIQRTQQEDSAVYLCASSPAGRKNIQYFGAGTRLSVL.

The chain employs TRBV7-3 and TRBJ2-2; 7 bases are a match to TRBD2. Losses at the gene ends were 3 bases for V and 7 bases for J; bases not matched to a gene: 5. Germline CDR1 reads SGHTA; CDR2 reads FQGTGA. This CDR3 has 14 residues. CDR3 residues: CASSLGRESGELFF. The CDR3 DNA follows: TGTGCCAGCAGCTTGGGGAGGGAGAGCGGGGAGCTGTTTTTT. Full variable domain (missing parts from reference TRBV7-3 and TRBJ2-2): GAGVSQTPSNKVTEKGKYVELRCDPISGHTALYWYRQSLGQGPEFLIYFQGTGAADDSGLPNDRFFAVRPEGSVSTLKIQRTERGDSAVYLCASSLGRESGELFFGEGSRLTVL.

The rearrangement links TRBV5-6 to TRBJ1-2; TRBD1 is a possible D gene (5 bases). The V gene lost 2 bases and the J gene lost 2 bases, with 16 bases spanning the gap. This CDR3 has 16 residues. The germline gives CDR1 SGHDT, CDR2 YYEEEE. The CDR3 spells CASSFSTAILNYGYTF. The CDR3 coding sequence is TGTGCCAGCAGCTTTTCGACAGCGATTTTAAACTATGGCTACACCTTC. Based on the CDR3 plus reference TRBV5-6 and TRBJ1-2, the full variable domain is DAGVTQSPTHLIKTRGQQVTLRCSPKSGHDTVSWYQQALGQGPQFIFQYYEEEERQRGNFPDRFSGHQFPNYSSELNVNALLLGDSALYLCASSFSTAILNYGYTFGSGTRLTVV.

The rearrangement uses TRBV6-6 and TRBJ1-2; D remains unclear. CDR3 length equals 11 residues. The germline gives CDR1 MNHNY, CDR2 SVGAGI (reference sequence). V lost 6 bases, J lost 8 bases, and 10 bases lay in between. For the CDR3, the DNA is TGTGCCAGCAGAGAAGTCCGGGGCTACACCTTC. This codes for CASREVRGYTF.

The chain has TRBV9 and TRBJ1-5; TRBD1 matches 9 bases. J was trimmed by 4 bases and V by 2 bases; bases with no gene match: 4. Germline V gene data show CDR1 as SGDLS and CDR2 as YYNGEE. The CDR3 runs to 15 residues. CDR3 sequence (DNA): TGTGCCAGCAGCGTCGGGACAGGGCCTAATCAGCCCCAGCATTTT. This sequence encodes CASSVGTGPNQPQHF.